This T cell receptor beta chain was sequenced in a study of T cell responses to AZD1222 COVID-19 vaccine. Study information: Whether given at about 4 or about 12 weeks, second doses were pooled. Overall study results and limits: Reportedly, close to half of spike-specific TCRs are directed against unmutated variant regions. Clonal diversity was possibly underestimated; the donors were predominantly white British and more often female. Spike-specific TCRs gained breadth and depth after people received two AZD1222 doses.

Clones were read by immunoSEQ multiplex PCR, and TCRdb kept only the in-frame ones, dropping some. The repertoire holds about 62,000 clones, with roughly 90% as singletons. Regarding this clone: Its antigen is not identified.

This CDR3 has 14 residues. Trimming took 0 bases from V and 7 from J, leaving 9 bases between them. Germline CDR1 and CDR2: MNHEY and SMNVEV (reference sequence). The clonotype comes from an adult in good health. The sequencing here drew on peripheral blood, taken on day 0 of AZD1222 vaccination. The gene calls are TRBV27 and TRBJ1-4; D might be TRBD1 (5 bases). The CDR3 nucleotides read TGTGCCAGCAGTTTATCCGGGGGTGGTGAAAAACTGTTTTTT. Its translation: CASSLSGGGEKLFF.